The 3 T cell receptor beta chains below come from one sample, sequenced in a study of neurological immune-mediated disorders. One entry per CDR3 protein results from TCRdb running MiXCR on the 5' RACE reads. The table has some 60,000 distinct CDR3 sequences, about 3.5% seen once. Sample: PBMCs. All receptors come from a woman aged 50 to 65 with multiple sclerosis.

This clonotype was counted ten times or more. The rearrangement links TRBV10-3 to TRBJ2-2; D not certain. Between the trimmed V and J ends, which lost 6 bases and 0 bases, there was a span of 2 bases. This CDR3 comprises 12 residues. CDR1 ENHRY and CDR2 SYGVKD come from the germline V gene. CDR3 protein: CAIRTNTGELFF. In nucleotides, the CDR3 is TGTGCCATCAGGACGAACACCGGGGAGCTGTTTTTT.

This clonotype turned up a few times. The chain employs TRBV5-1 and TRBJ2-2; D not certain. With 0 bases removed from V and 0 bases from J, the gap between germline ends came to 6 bases. The CDR3 covers 15 residues. The V gene's germline CDR1 is SGHRS and CDR2 YFSETQ. CDR3: CASSLGLSNTGELFF. The CDR3 DNA sequence: TGCGCCAGCAGCTTGGGACTGTCGAACACCGGGGAGCTGTTTTTT. The variable domain in full, completed from reference TRBV5-1 and TRBJ2-2, reads KAGVTQTPRYLIKTRGQQVTLSCSPISGHRSVSWYQQTPGQGLQFLFEYFSETQRNKGNFPGRFSGRQFSNSRSEMNVSTLELGDSALYLCASSLGLSNTGELFFGEGSRLTVL.

In this sample, this clonotype turned up many times. The chain carries TRBV7-8 and TRBJ2-1; the match to TRBD2 covers 7 bases. Germline CDR1 reads SGHVS; CDR2 reads FQNEAQ. V shed 2 bases and J 6 bases; nucleotides not matched to a gene: 4. The CDR3 loop spans 14 amino acids. The CDR3 protein is CASSLLTSSNEQFF. The CDR3 DNA sequence: TGTGCCAGCAGCTTACTGACTAGCAGCAATGAGCAGTTCTTC.